A single sample gave rise to the 24 T cell receptor beta chains below, sequenced in a study of T-cell reconstitution after alpha-beta-depleted transplantation in children. Unique molecular identifiers were built into the TCRbeta library. A single record per CDR3 protein comes from TCRdb applying MiXCR to the PCR reads. Altogether some 390,000 distinct CDR3 sequences are present, about a fifth being singletons, with the ten largest covering less than 4.5%. Sequenced material: PBMCs from the stem cell graft donor, taken from the stem cell graft. These receptors were taken from a human donor who donated a stem cell graft to a child with acute myeloid leukemia.

This clonotype was observed at least ten times. The chain employs TRBV5-1 and TRBJ2-7; the match to TRBD1 covers 7 bases. Trimming cost V 7 bases and J 1 base; bases outside gene matches: 5. The CDR3 is made up of 13 amino acids. Germline V gene sequence: CDR1 SGHRS, CDR2 YFSETQ. DNA for the CDR3: TGCGCCAGCTCGACAGGGCCGTCCTACGAGCAGTACTTC. Residues: CASSTGPSYEQYF.

The chain carries TRBV4-2 and TRBJ2-5, with a possible D match to TRBD2 (5 bases). The CDR3 spans 15 residues. Germline V gene sequence: CDR1 LGHNA, CDR2 YNFKEQ. Trimming cost V 0 bases and J 4 bases, with 12 bases left between them. The CDR3: CASSQEGRGGETQYF. CDR3 nucleotides: TGTGCCAGCAGCCAAGAAGGGAGAGGAGGAGAGACCCAGTACTTC.

J is TRBJ1-1 and V is TRBV7-9; TRBD1 might be the D (5 bases). The CDR3 totals 15 residues. V lost 5 bases, J lost 0 bases, and 13 bases lay in between. The germline V gene encodes CDR1 SEHNR and CDR2 FQNEAQ (reference sequence). The chain's CDR3 is CASSPPNRLNTEAFF. The DNA for the CDR3 is TGTGCCAGCAGCCCACCGAACAGGTTGAACACTGAAGCTTTCTTT.

The genes are TRBV27 and TRBJ2-1; TRBD2 aligns across 8 bases. The CDR3 has 15 amino acids. Germline loops: CDR1 MNHEY, CDR2 SMNVEV (reference sequence). With 0 bases clipped from V and 9 bases from J, the junction kept 7 bases outside the gene matches. CDR3 coding DNA: TGTGCCAGCAGTTTATCGACGACTAGCGTGACTGAGCAGTTCTTC. This sequence encodes CASSLSTTSVTEQFF.

The sample holds many counts of this clonotype. V gene TRBV29-1 combines with J gene TRBJ2-3, with D perhaps assigned TRBD1 or TRBD2 (6 bases each). The V end was cut by 4 bases, the J end by 3 bases, with 17 bases between. The CDR3 loop spans 15 amino acids. CDR1 is SQVTM and CDR2 is ANQGSEA in the germline V gene. The CDR3 nucleotides read TGCAGCGTTGGAAACAGGGAGGCAGATACAGATACGCAGTATTTT. Its protein product is CSVGNREADTDTQYF.

V and J are TRBV7-2 and TRBJ2-2; a possible D gene is TRBD1 (6 bases). The CDR3 has 17 amino acids. CDR1 is SGHTA and CDR2 is FQGNSA in the germline V gene. The V and J ends lost 5 bases and 0 bases respectively, with 16 bases between them. The CDR3 region has the DNA TGTGCCAGCAGCGGATACAGGGTAGGAGCGAACACCGGGGAGCTGTTTTTT. This sequence encodes CASSGYRVGANTGELFF.

This chain links TRBV11-2 with TRBJ2-7, with no clear D. The CDR3 totals 16 residues. Germline V gives CDR1 SGHAT, CDR2 FQNNGV. V was trimmed by 0 bases and J by 2 bases, leaving 14 bases between them. The DNA of the CDR3 is TGTGCCAGCAGCTTAGATAGGAACCATATGGCCTACGAGCAGTACTTC. Translating gives CASSLDRNHMAYEQYF.

V and J are TRBV29-1 and TRBJ2-7; TRBD2 matches 12 bases. The germline CDR1 and CDR2 sequences are SQVTM and ANQGSEA. V lost 6 bases to trimming and J lost 1 base; unmatched junction nucleotides: 4. The CDR3 spans 14 residues. CDR3 coding DNA: TGCAGCGTGGTACTAGCGGGGGGTTCCTACGAGCAGTACTTC. Its translation is CSVVLAGGSYEQYF.

The gene calls are TRBV3-1 and TRBJ2-5, with a weak D call TRBD1 (5 bases). Trimming took off 0 bases at V and 5 bases at J, with 10 bases between the two ends. Germline CDR1 and CDR2: LGHDT and YNNKEL (reference sequence). The CDR3 covers 14 residues. This chain's CDR3 is CASSQEKGRETQYF. The CDR3 DNA sequence: TGTGCCAGCAGCCAAGAGAAGGGGCGGGAGACCCAGTACTTC.

Ten or more counts support this clonotype. The CDR3 spells CASSPAGGPSEQFF. The CDR3 bases are TGTGCCAGCAGCCCGGCGGGAGGGCCAAGTGAGCAGTTCTTC. The V and J genes are TRBV7-9 and TRBJ2-1; 9 bases align to TRBD2. CDR3 length equals 14 residues. Germline lookup yields CDR1 SEHNR and CDR2 FQNEAQ (reference sequence). The trim removed 5 bases at V and 9 bases at J, leaving 8 bases unmatched.

This clonotype appeared many times. The rearrangement links TRBV20-1 to TRBJ2-2; 7 nucleotides line up with TRBD1. The CDR3 has 15 residues. After removal of 6 bases from V and 0 bases from J, the junction contained 7 bases not matched to a gene. The germline V gene encodes CDR1 DFQATT and CDR2 SNEGSKA (reference sequence). As DNA, the CDR3 is TGCAGTGCGATAACCGGGACAGCGAACACCGGGGAGCTGTTTTTT. Amino acid sequence: CSAITGTANTGELFF.

The V call is TRBV12-3 or TRBV12-4, the J call TRBJ2-7, with D tentatively TRBD2 (6 bases). The CDR3 is 12 amino acids. The V end was cut by 8 bases, the J end by 7 bases, with 15 bases between. This CDR3 is CASRLLAHEQYF. Here the CDR3 DNA reads TGTGCCAGCCGGTTACTAGCTCATGAGCAGTACTTC.

The chain combines TRBV5-1 with TRBJ2-1; 13 nucleotides line up with TRBD2. With 2 bases clipped from V and 7 bases from J, the junction kept 9 bases outside the gene matches. Germline V gene lookup returns CDR1 SGHRS and CDR2 YFSETQ. The CDR3 is 17 residues long. CDR3 nucleotide sequence: TGCGCCAGCAGCTTTGGCCCCGGACTAGCGGGAGATAATGAGCAGTTCTTC. Protein: CASSFGPGLAGDNEQFF.

The rearrangement joins TRBV3-1 to TRBJ2-7, with TRBD2 matching over 8 bases. The ends lost 6 bases at V and 3 bases at J; junction bases unmatched: 10. Germline-derived CDR1 and CDR2 are LGHDT and YNNKEL (reference sequence). This CDR3 has 15 amino acids. The CDR3 DNA reads as TGTGCCAGCAGTCCAAGCGGGAGTACCTTCTACGAGCAGTACTTC. Amino acids: CASSPSGSTFYEQYF.

This chain joins TRBV7-2 and TRBJ2-1, with D maybe TRBD2 (6 bases). Germline CDR1 reads SGHTA; CDR2 reads FQGNSA. Trimming shortened V by 1 base and J by 8 bases, and 9 bases separated the two germline ends. The CDR3 runs to 13 residues. CDR3 in amino acids: CASSLVGGDEQFF. The CDR3 DNA reads TGTGCCAGCAGCTTAGTTGGCGGGGATGAGCAGTTCTTC.

This clonotype was counted a few times. The chain employs TRBV6-5 and TRBJ2-2; D might be TRBD2 (6 bases). Looked up from germline, CDR1 is MNHEY and CDR2 is SVGAGI. The CDR3 loop spans 16 amino acids. V lost 0 bases and J 6 bases, leaving 14 bases between the germline ends. The CDR3 DNA follows: TGTGCCAGCAGTTACTCTAGCGGAGCCCCTTCCGGGGAGCTGTTTTTT. Protein product: CASSYSSGAPSGELFF.

This clonotype appeared many times. The rearrangement joins TRBV6-2 or TRBV6-3 to TRBJ2-1; D gene ambiguous. The CDR3 runs 13 residues. Between the trimmed V and J ends, which lost 0 bases and 8 bases, there was a span of 8 bases. Looked up from germline, CDR1 is MNHEY and CDR2 is SVGEGT. The CDR3 DNA reads as TGTGCCAGCAGTTACTCGTCTCGCGATGAGCAGTTCTTC. Protein product: CASSYSSRDEQFF.

This clonotype has just a few counts. This chain uses TRBV3-1 with TRBJ2-1; no definite D call. Germline V gene data show CDR1 as LGHDT and CDR2 as YNNKEL (reference sequence). This CDR3 is 11 amino acids long. V was pared by 5 bases and J by 10 bases, with 9 bases between. CDR3 DNA: TGTGCCAGCAGCGACTGGCAGGAGCAGTTCTTC. Translating gives CASSDWQEQFF.

This clonotype has just a few counts. The genes are TRBV5-1 and TRBJ2-1; 8 bases are a match to TRBD2. Trimming cost V 4 bases and J 9 bases; bases outside gene matches: 9. CDR3 length: 14 residues. Germline-derived CDR1 and CDR2 are SGHRS and YFSETQ. The CDR3 sequence: CASSRRREEGEQFF. The CDR3 bases are TGCGCCAGCAGCCGTAGGCGGGAGGAGGGTGAGCAGTTCTTC.

On this clonotype: A read error is possible here, since a much larger clone lies one base away. The chain links TRBV12-3 or TRBV12-4 to TRBJ2-1; D gene uncertain. Trimming took 0 bases from V and 5 from J, leaving 5 bases between them. The CDR3 runs to 13 residues. The CDR3 reads CASSLAEHNEQFF. CDR3 DNA sequence: TGTGCCAGCAGTTTAGCGGAACACAATGAGCAGTTCTTC.

This clonotype occurred a few times. This sequence joins TRBV6-5 and TRBJ1-1, with D unresolved. Germline lookup yields CDR1 MNHEY and CDR2 SVGAGI. The CDR3 extends over 14 amino acids. V was pared by 2 bases and J by 4 bases, with 11 bases between. The CDR3 loop reads CASSYTPSSTEAFF. The CDR3 bases are TGTGCCAGCAGTTACACCCCCTCGAGCACTGAAGCTTTCTTT.

A word on this clonotype: At one end, the junction sequence differs from germline, possibly due to a read error. V and J are TRBV20-1 and TRBJ2-6; 7 bases align to TRBD1. Germline values: CDR1 DFQATT, CDR2 SNEGSKA (reference sequence). There are 17 residues in the CDR3. CDR3 DNA: TGCTGTGCTAGGCGCGTGACAGGGAGCTCTGGGGCCAACGTCCTGACTTTC. Translated: CCARRVTGSSGANVLTF.

This clonotype was seen a handful of times. The gene calls are TRBV12-3 or TRBV12-4 and TRBJ2-7; the D is unclear. The CDR3 loop spans 13 amino acids. V was shortened by 2 bases and J by 7 bases, with 12 bases between the two germline ends. The CDR3 here is CASSLYNSEEQYF. Written as DNA, the CDR3 is TGTGCCAGCAGTTTATATAACTCTGAGGAGCAGTACTTC.

The rearrangement joins TRBV20-1 to TRBJ1-2, with a weak D call TRBD1 (5 bases). Per the germline V gene, CDR1 is DFQATT and CDR2 is SNEGSKA (reference sequence). V was trimmed by 6 bases and J by 0 bases, leaving 17 bases between them. The CDR3 has 15 amino acids. In nucleotides, the CDR3 is TGCAGTGCCCGGGACGGCATTACCGCTAACTATGGCTACACCTTC. This translates into CSARDGITANYGYTF.